The rows below give T cell receptor beta chains drawn from one sample of a study of CD8 T cells in ankylosing spondylitis. TCRdb processed the 5' RACE reads anew with MiXCR; each CDR3 protein has one entry. The table lists about 140,000 distinct CDR3 sequences, about an eighth of them singletons. Material for sequencing was blood, either unsorted or a sorted T cell fraction (not recorded which). These receptors originate from a female donor with ankylosing spondylitis or in good health (not recorded which). Each CDR3 is given with its conserved first and last residue. D genes are given only for firm matches. Expanded clones are given a class, and other clones once, few, many or no size at all.

j_gene	abundance	v_gene	d_gene	CDR3nt	CDR3aa
TRBJ1-1	many	TRBV19	.	TGTGCCAGTAGTCTGGACCCCATATACACTGAAGCTTTCTTT	CASSLDPIYTEAFF
TRBJ2-1	many	TRBV12-3/TRBV12-4	TRBD2	TGTGCCAGCAGTTTAATCAGCGGGAGCAGACATGAGCAGTTCTTC	CASSLISGSRHEQFF
TRBJ2-3	many	TRBV19	TRBD1	TGTGCCAGTAGTAGACGGACAGGAGATACGCAGTATTTT	CASSRRTGDTQYF
TRBJ2-1	many	TRBV24-1	.	TGTGCCACCCGTAGGGGGGGAAACAATGAGCAGTTCTTC	CATRRGGNNEQFF
TRBJ2-2	.	TRBV12-3/TRBV12-4	.	TGTGCCAGCAGTACCGTGGGGACTCTAAATCTTAACACCGGGGAGCTGTTTTTT	CASSTVGTLNLNTGELFF
TRBJ2-1	many	TRBV5-1	.	TGCGCCAGCAGTCGCATCCGGGCAGGACTATCTGCGAGTGAGCAGTTCTTC	CASSRIRAGLSASEQFF
TRBJ2-5	many	TRBV18	TRBD2	TGTGCCAGCTCCCGCATGCGGGGGGCTCAAGAGACCCAGTACTTC	CASSRMRGAQETQYF
TRBJ1-2	once	TRBV5-1	.	TGCGCCAGCAGCCCTAACGACAGGCCCCCTCCCTATGGCTACACCTTC	CASSPNDRPPPYGYTF
TRBJ1-1	.	TRBV4-1	.	TGCGCCAGCAGCCAAGAGGGGGGGGGGCGCGAAGCTTTCTTT	CASSQEGGGREAFF
TRBJ1-1	.	TRBV27	.	TGTGCCAGCAGTTTATCCACAGTGTTGGGAACTGAAGCTTTCTTT	CASSLSTVLGTEAFF
TRBJ2-1	.	TRBV4-2	TRBD2	TGTGCCAGCAGCCAAGATGGGACTAGCGGGTACAATGAGCAGTTCTTC	CASSQDGTSGYNEQFF
TRBJ2-7	.	TRBV11-1	TRBD2	TGTGCCAGCAGCTTAGCGCTCAGCGGGGCTGGGTGGTACTTC	CASSLALSGAGWYF